This T cell receptor (beta chain) stems from a study of OX40 agonist ivuxolimab in advanced cancers. CDR1 is MDHEN, CDR2 SYDVKM, per germline. The CDR3 covers 15 residues. After removal of 6 bases from V and 2 bases from J, the junction contained 7 bases not matched to a gene. The count of this clone is one. Method: immunoSEQ multiplex PCR; TCRdb's copy keeps in-frame clones and lacks some. The sample contains tens of thousands of clones, approximately 78% of which appear only once. The TCR was taken from an adult with an advanced solid tumor such as melanoma, head and neck, liver or kidney cancer. The gene calls are TRBV28 and TRBJ2-7; TRBD2 matches at 10 bases. The sequenced sample was CD4+ or CD8+ T cells sorted from blood, obtained in a trial of the OX40 agonist ivuxolimab. CDR3 sequence reads: CASSRSGRAAYEQYF. The CDR3 nucleotides read TGTGCCAGCAGCCGGAGCGGGAGGGCCGCCTACGAGCAGTACTTC.